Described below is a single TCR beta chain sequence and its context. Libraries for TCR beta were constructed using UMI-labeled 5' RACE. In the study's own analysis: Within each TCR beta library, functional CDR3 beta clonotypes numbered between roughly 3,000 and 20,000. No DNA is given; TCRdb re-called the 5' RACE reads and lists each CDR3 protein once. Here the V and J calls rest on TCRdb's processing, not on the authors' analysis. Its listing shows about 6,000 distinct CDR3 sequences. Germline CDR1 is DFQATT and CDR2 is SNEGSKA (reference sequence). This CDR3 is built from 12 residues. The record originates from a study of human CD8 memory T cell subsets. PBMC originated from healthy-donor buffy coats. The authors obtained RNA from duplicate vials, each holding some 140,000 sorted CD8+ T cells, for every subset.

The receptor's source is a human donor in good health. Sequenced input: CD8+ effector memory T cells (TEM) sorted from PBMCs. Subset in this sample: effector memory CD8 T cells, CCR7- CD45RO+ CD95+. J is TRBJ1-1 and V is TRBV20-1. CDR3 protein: CSARPKDTEAFF.